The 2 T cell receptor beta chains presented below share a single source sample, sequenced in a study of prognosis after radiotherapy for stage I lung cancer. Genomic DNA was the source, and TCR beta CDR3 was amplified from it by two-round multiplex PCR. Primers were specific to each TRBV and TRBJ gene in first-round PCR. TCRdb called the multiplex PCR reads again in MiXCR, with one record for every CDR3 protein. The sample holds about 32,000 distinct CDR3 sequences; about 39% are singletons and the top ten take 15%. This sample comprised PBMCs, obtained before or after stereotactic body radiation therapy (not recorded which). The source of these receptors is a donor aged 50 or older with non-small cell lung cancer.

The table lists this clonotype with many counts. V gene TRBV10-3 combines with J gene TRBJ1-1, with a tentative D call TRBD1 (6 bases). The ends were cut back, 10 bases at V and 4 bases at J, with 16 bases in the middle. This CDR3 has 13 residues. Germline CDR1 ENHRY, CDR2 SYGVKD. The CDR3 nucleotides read TGTGCCACCTCACCGGGGGCGGGCACTGAAGCTTTCTTT. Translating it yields CATSPGAGTEAFF.

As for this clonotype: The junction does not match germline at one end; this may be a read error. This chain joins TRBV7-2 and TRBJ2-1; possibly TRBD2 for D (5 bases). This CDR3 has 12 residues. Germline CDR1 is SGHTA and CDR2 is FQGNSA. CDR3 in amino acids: CANSRRAGEQFF. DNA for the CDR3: TGTGCCAACAGCAGACGGGCGGGTGAGCAGTTCTTC.